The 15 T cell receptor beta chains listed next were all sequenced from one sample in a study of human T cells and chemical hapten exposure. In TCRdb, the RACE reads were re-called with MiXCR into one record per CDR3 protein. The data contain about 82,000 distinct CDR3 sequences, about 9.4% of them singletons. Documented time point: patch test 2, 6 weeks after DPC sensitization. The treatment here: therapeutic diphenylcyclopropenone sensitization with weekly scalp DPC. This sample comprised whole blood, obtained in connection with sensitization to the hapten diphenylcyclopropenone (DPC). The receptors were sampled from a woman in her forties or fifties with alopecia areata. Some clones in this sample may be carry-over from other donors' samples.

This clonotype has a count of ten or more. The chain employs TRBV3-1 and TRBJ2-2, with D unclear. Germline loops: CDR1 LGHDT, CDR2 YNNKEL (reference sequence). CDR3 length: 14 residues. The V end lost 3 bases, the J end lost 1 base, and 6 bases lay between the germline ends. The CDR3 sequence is CASSQVWNTGELFF. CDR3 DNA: TGTGCCAGCAGCCAGGTCTGGAACACCGGGGAGCTGTTTTTT.

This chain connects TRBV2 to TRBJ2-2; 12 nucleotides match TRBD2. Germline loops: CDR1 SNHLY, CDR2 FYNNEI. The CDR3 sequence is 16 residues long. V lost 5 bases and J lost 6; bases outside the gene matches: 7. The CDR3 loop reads CASSRASGRASGELFF. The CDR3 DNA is TGTGCCAGCAGTCGGGCTAGCGGGAGGGCCTCCGGGGAGCTGTTTTTT.

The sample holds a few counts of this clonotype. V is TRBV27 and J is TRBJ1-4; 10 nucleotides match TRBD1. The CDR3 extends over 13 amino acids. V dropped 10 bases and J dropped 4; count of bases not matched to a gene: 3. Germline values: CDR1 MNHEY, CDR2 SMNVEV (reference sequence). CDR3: CATGQGVNEKLFF. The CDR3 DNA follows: TGTGCCACCGGACAGGGGGTTAATGAAAAACTGTTTTTT.

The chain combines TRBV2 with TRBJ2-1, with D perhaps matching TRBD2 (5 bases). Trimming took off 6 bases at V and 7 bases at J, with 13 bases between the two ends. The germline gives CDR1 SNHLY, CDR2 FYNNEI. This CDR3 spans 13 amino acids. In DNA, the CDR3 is TGTGCCAGCAGGAGGACTGGCATGAATGAGCAGTTCTTC. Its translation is CASRRTGMNEQFF.

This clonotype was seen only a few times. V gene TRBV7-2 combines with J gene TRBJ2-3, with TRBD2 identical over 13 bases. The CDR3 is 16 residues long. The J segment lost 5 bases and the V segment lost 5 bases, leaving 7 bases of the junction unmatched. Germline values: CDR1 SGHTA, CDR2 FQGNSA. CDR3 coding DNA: TGTGCCAGCAGCCTAAGGACTAGCGGGAGTAAAGATACGCAGTATTTT. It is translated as CASSLRTSGSKDTQYF.

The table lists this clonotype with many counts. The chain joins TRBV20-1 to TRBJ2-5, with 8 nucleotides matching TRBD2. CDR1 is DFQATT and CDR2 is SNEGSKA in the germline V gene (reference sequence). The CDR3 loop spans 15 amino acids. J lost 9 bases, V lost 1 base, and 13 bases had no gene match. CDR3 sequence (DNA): TGCAGTGCTAGAGCGGCGGGAGGTGCCACTGAGGCCCAGTACTTC. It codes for CSARAAGGATEAQYF.

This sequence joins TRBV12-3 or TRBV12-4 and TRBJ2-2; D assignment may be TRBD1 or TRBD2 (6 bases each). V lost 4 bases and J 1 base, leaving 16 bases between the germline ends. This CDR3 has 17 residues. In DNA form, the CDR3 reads TGTGCCAGCAGTTCGAATGGCGGGACAAAGAACACCGGGGAGCTGTTTTTT. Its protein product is CASSSNGGTKNTGELFF.

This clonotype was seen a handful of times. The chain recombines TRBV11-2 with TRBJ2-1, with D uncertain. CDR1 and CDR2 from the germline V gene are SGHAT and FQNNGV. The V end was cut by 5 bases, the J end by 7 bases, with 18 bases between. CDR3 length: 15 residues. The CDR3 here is CASSQKVGLWNEQFF. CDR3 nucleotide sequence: TGTGCCAGCAGCCAGAAGGTGGGGTTGTGGAATGAGCAGTTCTTC.

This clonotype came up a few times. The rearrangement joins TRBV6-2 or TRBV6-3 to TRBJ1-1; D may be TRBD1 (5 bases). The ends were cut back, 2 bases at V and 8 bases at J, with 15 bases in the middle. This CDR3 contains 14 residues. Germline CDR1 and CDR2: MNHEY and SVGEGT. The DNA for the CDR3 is TGTGCCAGCAGTTACCGCCCTGATGGGGGAGAAGCTTTCTTT. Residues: CASSYRPDGGEAFF.

The CDR3 DNA reads TGTGCCAGCAGGAAAGAGGCCCAGTCTGTCGATACGCAGTATTTT. This codes for CASRKEAQSVDTQYF. This chain connects TRBV2 to TRBJ2-3; D ambiguous. Trimming cost V 6 bases and J 6 bases, with 19 bases left between them. The CDR3 is 15 residues long. In germline, CDR1 is SNHLY, CDR2 FYNNEI.

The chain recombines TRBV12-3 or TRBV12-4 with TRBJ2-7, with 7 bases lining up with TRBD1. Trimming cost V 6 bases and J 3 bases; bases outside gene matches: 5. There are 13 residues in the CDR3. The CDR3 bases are TGTGCCAGCAGACGGACAGGTCGCTACGAGCAGTACTTC. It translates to CASRRTGRYEQYF.

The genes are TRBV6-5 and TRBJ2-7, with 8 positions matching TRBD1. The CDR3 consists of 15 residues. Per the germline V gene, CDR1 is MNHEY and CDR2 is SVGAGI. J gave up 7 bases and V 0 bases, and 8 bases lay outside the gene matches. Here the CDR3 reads CASSYSGQGAREQYF. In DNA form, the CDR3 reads TGTGCCAGCAGTTACTCAGGGCAGGGGGCTCGGGAGCAGTACTTC.

The chain's CDR3 is CASSFWKGHEAFF. CDR3 coding DNA: TGTGCCAGCAGCTTTTGGAAGGGGCATGAAGCTTTCTTT. J is TRBJ1-1 and V is TRBV7-9; maybe TRBD1 (5 bases). Germline V CDR1 and CDR2: SEHNR, FQNEAQ (reference sequence). This CDR3 has 13 residues. With 3 bases removed from V and 7 bases from J, the gap between germline ends came to 12 bases. The full variable domain, with the rest looked up from reference TRBV7-9 and TRBJ1-1, is DTGVSQNPRHKITKRGQNVTFRCDPISEHNRLYWYRQTLGQGPEFLTYFQNEAQLEKSRLLSDRFSAERPKGSFSTLEIQRTEQGDSAMYLCASSFWKGHEAFFGQGTRLTVV.

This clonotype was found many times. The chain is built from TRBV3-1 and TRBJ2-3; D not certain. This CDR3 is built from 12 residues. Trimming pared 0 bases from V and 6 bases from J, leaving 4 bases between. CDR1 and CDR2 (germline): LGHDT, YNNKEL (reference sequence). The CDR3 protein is CASSQDPDTQYF. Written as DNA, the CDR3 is TGTGCCAGCAGCCAAGATCCTGATACGCAGTATTTT.

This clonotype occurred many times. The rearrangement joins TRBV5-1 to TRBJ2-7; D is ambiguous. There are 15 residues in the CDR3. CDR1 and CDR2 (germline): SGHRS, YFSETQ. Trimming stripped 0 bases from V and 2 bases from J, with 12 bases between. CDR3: CASSLESTTAYEQYF. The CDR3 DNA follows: TGCGCCAGCAGCTTGGAGTCTACAACAGCCTACGAGCAGTACTTC.